The 28 T cell receptor beta chains listed next were all sequenced from one sample in a study of T cell changes during pregnancy in multiple sclerosis. Assay: immunoSEQ multiplex PCR; the TCRdb copy retains only in-frame clones and omits some. Altogether around 55,000 clones are present, 75% to 90% being singletons, with the ten largest covering 0.58%. Source: CD4+ T cells from peripheral blood mononuclear cells, taken in the first trimester of pregnancy. The receptors here all came from a female donor with multiple sclerosis, enrolled in a pregnancy study.

This clone was observed a handful of times. This chain connects TRBV2 to TRBJ1-2; TRBD1 is a possible D gene (5 bases). Germline loops: CDR1 SNHLY, CDR2 FYNNEI. This CDR3 contains 13 residues. The V and J ends lost 5 bases and 3 bases respectively, with 10 bases between them. This CDR3 is CASSPTDYYGYTF. The CDR3 nucleotides are TGTGCCAGCAGTCCGACAGACTACTATGGCTACACCTTC. The full variable domain, its missing parts supplied by reference TRBV2 and TRBJ1-2, is EPEVTQTPSHQVTQMGQEVILRCVPISNHLYFYWYRQILGQKVEFLVSFYNNEISEKSEIFDDQFSVERPDGSNFTLKIRSTKLEDSAMYFCASSPTDYYGYTFGSGTRLTVV.

The chain combines TRBV7-9 with TRBJ2-7; 8 bases agree with TRBD1. The CDR3 is 17 amino acids. J was trimmed by 3 bases and V by 1 base; bases with no gene match: 11. In germline, CDR1 is SEHNR, CDR2 FQNEAQ (reference sequence). Written as DNA, the CDR3 is TGTGCCAGCAGCTTAGAAATTGGGGGACAGGCTCTCTACGAGCAGTACTTC. The encoded protein is CASSLEIGGQALYEQYF.

The CDR3 coding sequence is TGTGCCAGCTCCCGGACTAGCGGGGGGTACCAAGAGACCCAGTACTTC. This translates into CASSRTSGGYQETQYF. This sequence joins TRBV18 and TRBJ2-5; 14 bases map to TRBD2. This CDR3 has 16 residues. The germline V gene has CDR1 KGHSH and CDR2 LQKENI. Trimming removed 6 bases from V and 0 bases from J; junction bases left unmatched: 3.

The V call is TRBV5-1, the J call TRBJ2-5, with TRBD2 matching over 9 bases. Germline assignment: CDR1 SGHRS and CDR2 YFSETQ. This CDR3 contains 16 residues. The J segment lost 5 bases and the V segment lost 0 bases, leaving 8 bases of the junction unmatched. CDR3 nucleotide sequence: TGCGCCAGCAGCTTGGCCGGGGCTAGCGGGACGGAGACCCAGTACTTC. Protein: CASSLAGASGTETQYF.

The chain recombines TRBV6-6 with TRBJ1-5; maybe TRBD1 (6 bases). Per the germline V gene, CDR1 is MNHNY and CDR2 is SVGAGI (reference sequence). CDR3 length equals 16 residues. V gave up 0 bases and J gave up 1 base, with 10 bases separating them. CDR3 DNA sequence: TGTGCCAGCAGTTACTCGACAGGTCAGAGCAATCAGCCCCAGCATTTT. Amino acid sequence: CASSYSTGQSNQPQHF.

The chain joins TRBV6-5 to TRBJ2-1; possibly TRBD2 for D (6 bases). The length of the CDR3 is 16 residues. Trimming left V 2 bases short and J 4 bases short, with 15 bases between. Germline CDR1 is MNHEY and CDR2 is SVGAGI. The CDR3 reads CASSYRVAAGYNEQFF. DNA of the CDR3: TGTGCCAGCAGTTACAGGGTTGCAGCGGGTTACAATGAGCAGTTCTTC.

The chain uses TRBV28 and TRBJ1-4; 7 bases match TRBD1. The length of the CDR3 is 14 residues. V was clipped by 10 bases and J by 2 bases; unmatched bases: 7. Germline CDR1 is MDHEN and CDR2 is SYDVKM. The CDR3 loop is CATQTGATNEKLFF. CDR3 nucleotide sequence: TGTGCCACCCAAACAGGGGCGACTAATGAAAAACTGTTTTTT.

The chain combines TRBV7-8 with TRBJ2-3; D not resolved. The V end lost 4 bases, the J end lost 0 bases, and 8 bases lay between the germline ends. The CDR3 is 14 residues long. Germline V CDR1 and CDR2: SGHVS, FQNEAQ. The CDR3 reads CASSSRRSTDTQYF. The CDR3 nucleotides are TGTGCCAGCAGCTCTAGGCGTAGCACAGATACGCAGTATTTT.

V usage is TRBV19 and J usage is TRBJ1-3; D not certain. From germline, CDR1 is LNHDA and CDR2 SQIVND (reference sequence). The ends were cut back, 4 bases at V and 0 bases at J, with 4 bases in the middle. The CDR3 totals 13 residues. DNA for the CDR3: TGTGCCAGTAGTACTACCTCTGGAAACACCATATATTTT. This sequence encodes CASSTTSGNTIYF.

This chain links TRBV27 with TRBJ2-1, with 7 positions matching TRBD1. With 3 bases clipped from V and 4 bases from J, the junction kept 3 bases outside the gene matches. Germline loops: CDR1 MNHEY, CDR2 SMNVEV (reference sequence). The CDR3 loop spans 14 amino acids. This CDR3 reads CASSFGTVYNEQFF. In DNA form, the CDR3 reads TGTGCCAGCAGTTTTGGGACAGTATACAATGAGCAGTTCTTC.

The genes are TRBV14 and TRBJ2-7, with TRBD2 matching over 10 bases. Germline-derived CDR1 and CDR2 are SGHDN and FVKESK. The CDR3 runs 18 residues. V lost 1 base to trimming and J lost 3 bases; unmatched junction nucleotides: 12. The CDR3 protein is CASSQGGAWTSGDYEQYF. CDR3 bases: TGTGCCAGCAGCCAAGGGGGGGCCTGGACTAGCGGAGACTACGAGCAGTACTTC.

This chain joins TRBV5-6 and TRBJ2-7; no reliable D call. This CDR3 is built from 12 residues. Per germline, CDR1 SGHDT and CDR2 YYEEEE. V gave up 4 bases and J gave up 7 bases, with 12 bases separating them. CDR3 region: CASSIVNLEQYF. The DNA of the CDR3 is TGTGCCAGCAGCATAGTGAATCTGGAGCAGTACTTC.

J is TRBJ1-1 and V is TRBV27; possibly TRBD1 for D (6 bases). Trimming removed 7 bases from V and 2 bases from J, with 14 bases in between. In germline, CDR1 is MNHEY, CDR2 SMNVEV (reference sequence). The length of the CDR3 is 14 residues. CDR3 bases: TGTGCCAGCATAAAGGGGGGGGTAAACACTGAAGCTTTCTTT. Residues: CASIKGGVNTEAFF.

This clone has only one observation. The V gene is TRBV28, the J gene TRBJ2-7; maybe TRBD2 (6 bases). The germline CDR1 and CDR2 sequences are MDHEN and SYDVKM. The CDR3 extends over 14 amino acids. V lost 0 bases, J lost 5 bases, and 11 bases lay in between. Here the CDR3 DNA reads TGTGCCAGCAGTTTATGGCAGGGAGGTGACGAGCAGTACTTC. Its protein is CASSLWQGGDEQYF.

This sequence joins TRBV5-1 and TRBJ2-5; 12 bases line up with TRBD1. The CDR3 length is 16 residues. With 3 bases clipped from V and 0 bases from J, the junction kept 3 bases outside the gene matches. CDR1 is SGHRS and CDR2 is YFSETQ in the germline V gene. The CDR3: CASSSGTGGYQETQYF. The CDR3 bases are TGCGCCAGCAGCTCCGGGACAGGGGGCTACCAAGAGACCCAGTACTTC.

The CDR3 here is CASSLLTGVGNTIYF. CDR3 DNA sequence: TGCGCCAGCAGCCTTCTGACAGGGGTTGGAAACACCATATATTTT. V usage is TRBV5-1 and J usage is TRBJ1-3, with 8 bases fitting TRBD1. Germline V CDR1 and CDR2: SGHRS, YFSETQ. J gave up 3 bases and V 4 bases, and 6 bases lay outside the gene matches. The CDR3 consists of 15 residues.

The chain recombines TRBV4-3 with TRBJ2-7, with TRBD1 identical over 9 bases. This CDR3 has 15 amino acids. The germline V gene encodes CDR1 LGHNA and CDR2 YSLEER. V lost 4 bases and J lost 5; bases outside the gene matches: 9. CDR3 in DNA: TGCGCCAGCAGCCTCCGCGGGGACAGGGCCCACGAGCAGTACTTC. This codes for CASSLRGDRAHEQYF.

The rearrangement joins TRBV18 to TRBJ1-1, with TRBD1 as a possible D gene (6 bases). The CDR3 has 15 residues. With 3 bases removed from V and 1 base from J, the gap between germline ends came to 12 bases. Germline CDR1 reads KGHSH; CDR2 reads LQKENI. In DNA, the CDR3 is TGTGCCAGCTCACCGGGGGGGCTAGAGAACACTGAAGCTTTCTTT. The encoded protein is CASSPGGLENTEAFF.

This chain connects TRBV11-3 to TRBJ1-1; D gene uncertain. The CDR3 contains 15 residues. V was pared by 5 bases and J by 1 base, with 14 bases between. Germline V gene lookup returns CDR1 SGHNT and CDR2 YENEEA. The CDR3 DNA is TGTGCCAGCAGCGCAGCAGAGGGAAGGAACACTGAAGCTTTCTTT. Translated: CASSAAEGRNTEAFF.

The table lists this clone with many counts. The CDR3 region has the DNA TGTGCCAGCAGCCAAGGACAGGGGAACAATGAGCAGTTCTTC. Translation gives CASSQGQGNNEQFF. The chain has TRBV7-3 and TRBJ2-1; 9 bases are shared with TRBD1. The length of the CDR3 is 14 residues. The ends lost 5 bases at V and 5 bases at J; junction bases unmatched: 4. CDR1 and CDR2 (germline): SGHTA, FQGTGA.

The chain combines TRBV7-6 with TRBJ2-7; 7 bases align to TRBD1. The CDR3 is 15 amino acids. V trimming: 2 bases; J trimming: 4 bases; junction bases outside the gene matches: 8. Germline V gene sequence: CDR1 SGHVS, CDR2 FNYEAQ. The CDR3 spells CASSLSDSGGYEQYF. CDR3 DNA sequence: TGTGCCAGCAGCTTATCGGACTCAGGGGGATACGAGCAGTACTTC.

V is TRBV2 and J is TRBJ2-7; 7 nucleotides agree with TRBD1. CDR1 and CDR2 (germline): SNHLY, FYNNEI. This CDR3 region has 16 residues. The V and J ends lost 6 bases and 4 bases, in that order; junction bases with no gene match: 15. CDR3 DNA: TGTGCCAGCAGCCAAGATCCGGGACAGCTGAGGTACGAGCAGTACTTC. This codes for CASSQDPGQLRYEQYF.

This clone was found a few times. The V gene is TRBV6-6, the J gene TRBJ1-6; D possibly corresponds to TRBD1 (5 bases). The CDR3 loop spans 14 amino acids. Germline assignment: CDR1 MNHNY and CDR2 SVGAGI (reference sequence). V dropped 6 bases and J dropped 9 bases, with 15 bases sitting between them. The CDR3 loop reads CASSYDRSGSPLHF. CDR3 bases: TGTGCCAGCAGCTACGACAGATCGGGTTCACCCCTCCACTTT.

There are a few counts of this clone. The chain carries TRBV4-1 and TRBJ2-3; 12 bases match TRBD2. Germline V gene sequence: CDR1 MGHRA, CDR2 YSYEKL. This CDR3 region has 16 residues. After removal of 4 bases from V and 1 base from J, the junction contained 3 bases not matched to a gene. The CDR3 loop is CASSPGLAGGTDTQYF. CDR3 sequence (DNA): TGCGCCAGCAGCCCGGGACTAGCGGGCGGCACAGATACGCAGTATTTT.

V usage is TRBV7-9 and J usage is TRBJ2-7, with D perhaps TRBD1 (6 bases). The CDR3 runs 15 residues. Germline-derived CDR1 and CDR2 are SEHNR and FQNEAQ (reference sequence). V lost 0 bases and J lost 1, with 10 bases in between. CDR3 coding DNA: TGTGCCAGCAGCTTAGCACCAGGGGCATCCTACGAGCAGTACTTC. Residues: CASSLAPGASYEQYF. Based on the CDR3 plus reference TRBV7-9 and TRBJ2-7, the full variable domain is DTGVSQNPRHKITKRGQNVTFRCDPISEHNRLYWYRQTLGQGPEFLTYFQNEAQLEKSRLLSDRFSAERPKGSFSTLEIQRTEQGDSAMYLCASSLAPGASYEQYFGPGTRLTVT.

The rearrangement joins TRBV10-3 to TRBJ2-3; 7 nucleotides line up with TRBD1. Germline V gene lookup returns CDR1 ENHRY and CDR2 SYGVKD. The CDR3 sequence is 15 residues long. Trimming took 6 bases from V and 4 from J; bases not matched to a gene: 10. The CDR3 reads CAISIGQVAADTQYF. Here the CDR3 DNA reads TGTGCCATCAGCATAGGACAGGTTGCGGCAGATACGCAGTATTTT.

The chain recombines TRBV27 with TRBJ1-1; D uncertain. Germline values: CDR1 MNHEY, CDR2 SMNVEV (reference sequence). V lost 2 bases, J lost 8 bases, and 18 bases lay in between. CDR3 length equals 15 residues. The CDR3 DNA is TGTGCCAGCAGTTTAAACGCGAGAGGACTTACGGAAGCTTTCTTT. Amino acids: CASSLNARGLTEAFF.

The rearrangement uses TRBV28 and TRBJ1-1; a weak D match, TRBD1 (5 bases). CDR3 size: 11 residues. Germline CDR1 MDHEN, CDR2 SYDVKM. V lost 5 bases and J 5 bases, leaving 6 bases between the germline ends. The CDR3 DNA follows: TGTGCCAGCAGTGGGGGGACTGAAGCTTTCTTT. Protein: CASSGGTEAFF.